The 24 T cell receptor beta chains given below trace back to one sample, sequenced in a study of shared clonotypes between healthy human individuals. Generated by immunoSEQ multiplex PCR, the TCRdb table keeps only in-frame clones and is missing some. The sample yields roughly 2,000,000 clones, roughly 95% seen once. Naive CD8 cells comprised CD45RO-negative, CCR7-positively selected cells, excluding terminally differentiated effector memory CD45RA+ cells. Sequencing input: naive CD8+ T cells sorted from blood. These receptors originate from a man younger than 35 in good health.

The chain carries TRBV18 and TRBJ2-1; 8 bases match TRBD2. With 1 base clipped from V and 0 bases from J, the junction kept 5 bases outside the gene matches. The CDR3 is 17 amino acids. The germline CDR1 and CDR2 sequences are KGHSH and LQKENI. In DNA, the CDR3 is TGTGCCAGCTCACCACTGGCGGGGGGAAGCTCCTACAATGAGCAGTTCTTC. Its protein is CASSPLAGGSSYNEQFF.

V usage is TRBV2 and J usage is TRBJ1-5; 9 bases align to TRBD1. Germline trimming cut 9 bases from V and 6 bases from J; bases unmatched to any gene: 12. The germline CDR1 and CDR2 sequences are SNHLY and FYNNEI. CDR3 length: 15 residues. As DNA, the CDR3 is TGTGCCAGTTGCCCGGGACAGGGTATCGGTCAGCCCCAGCATTTT. This codes for CASCPGQGIGQPQHF.

The chain links TRBV7-2 to TRBJ2-1; D is unresolved. V shed 5 bases and J shed 0 bases, with 11 bases lying between them. This CDR3 is 15 amino acids long. CDR1 and CDR2 from the germline V gene are SGHTA and FQGNSA. The CDR3 here is CASSPDASSYNEQFF. The CDR3, as DNA: TGTGCCAGCAGCCCTGATGCTAGCTCCTACAATGAGCAGTTCTTC. The whole variable domain, remainder taken from reference TRBV7-2 and TRBJ2-1, is GAGVSQSPSNKVTEKGKDVELRCDPISGHTALYWYRQSLGQGLEFLIYFQGNSAPDKSGLPSDRFSAERTGGSVSTLTIQRTQQEDSAVYLCASSPDASSYNEQFFGPGTRLTVL.

The chain carries TRBV14 and TRBJ2-7; 12 positions match TRBD2. The CDR3 sequence is 19 residues long. CDR1 is SGHDN, CDR2 FVKESK, per germline. The V segment lost 4 bases and the J segment 2 bases; nucleotides outside the gene matches: 15. The DNA of the CDR3 is TGTGCCAGCAGCCCCCGGGACGGGGCTAGCGGGAGGGCCCCCTACGAGCAGTACTTC. Its protein is CASSPRDGASGRAPYEQYF. The entire variable domain, with the rest obtained from reference TRBV14 and TRBJ2-7, is as follows: EAGVTQFPSHSVIEKGQTVTLRCDPISGHDNLYWYRRVMGKEIKFLLHFVKESKQDESGMPNNRFLAERTGGTYSTLKVQPAELEDSGVYFCASSPRDGASGRAPYEQYFGPGTRLTVT.

The chain combines TRBV4-1 with TRBJ2-7, with 10 bases matching TRBD1. The J segment lost 5 bases and the V segment lost 5 bases, leaving 9 bases of the junction unmatched. CDR3 length: 15 residues. Germline assignment: CDR1 MGHRA and CDR2 YSYEKL. The CDR3 spells CASSVDRGRGNEQYF. CDR3 nucleotides: TGCGCCAGCAGCGTAGACAGGGGGCGAGGCAACGAGCAGTACTTC.

V gene TRBV7-8 combines with J gene TRBJ2-5; D gene ambiguous. The germline CDR1 and CDR2 sequences are SGHVS and FQNEAQ. The CDR3 totals 11 residues. V was trimmed by 7 bases and J by 5 bases, leaving 8 bases between them. The CDR3: CASTLLETQYF. For the CDR3, the DNA is TGTGCCAGCACCTTGCTGGAGACCCAGTACTTC.

The chain has TRBV11-2 and TRBJ2-7; a possible D gene is TRBD2 (5 bases). Trimming removed 8 bases at V and 0 bases at J, with 17 bases between. Germline-derived CDR1 and CDR2 are SGHAT and FQNNGV. The CDR3 consists of 15 residues. This CDR3 is CASADLASLSYEQYF. CDR3 DNA sequence: TGTGCCAGCGCTGACTTAGCGTCACTCTCCTACGAGCAGTACTTC.

Turning to this clone: A read error may be the cause here, since a much bigger clone is one base away. Different DNA sequences within this sample yield the same CDR3. The chain links TRBV10-2 to TRBJ2-7; D is ambiguous. The CDR3 is 11 amino acids. The germline gives CDR1 WSHSY, CDR2 SAAADI. V was trimmed by 6 bases and J by 0 bases, leaving 3 bases between them. CDR3 loop: CASSFSYEQYF. CDR3 DNA sequence: TGCGCCAGCAGCTTCTCCTACGAGCAGTACTTC.

This chain connects TRBV4-1 to TRBJ2-1; TRBD2 matches 8 bases. The CDR3 length is 17 residues. Per the germline V gene, CDR1 is MGHRA and CDR2 is YSYEKL. The junction had 9 bases not matched to a gene; V was cut back by 1 base and J by 4 bases. CDR3 protein: CASSQVAGAGVYNEQFF. CDR3 bases: TGCGCCAGCAGCCAAGTGGCGGGAGCGGGAGTTTACAATGAGCAGTTCTTC.

A word on this clone: Possible read error: a much larger clone is one base away. Other DNA sequences in this sample translate to the same CDR3. The genes are TRBV9 and TRBJ2-7, with 8 bases identical to TRBD2. V trimming: 0 bases; J trimming: 3 bases; junction bases outside the gene matches: 2. CDR1 and CDR2 (germline): SGDLS, YYNGEE. The CDR3 loop spans 14 amino acids. The CDR3 DNA follows: TGTGCCAGCAGCGTAGCGGGAGGGGACTACGAGCAGTACTTC. As protein: CASSVAGGDYEQYF.

V usage is TRBV10-3 and J usage is TRBJ1-1; 7 bases agree with TRBD1. The CDR3 has 14 amino acids. Trimming took 1 base from V and 1 from J; bases not matched to a gene: 0. Germline values: CDR1 ENHRY, CDR2 SYGVKD. The CDR3 DNA reads TGTGCCATCAGTGAGTGGGACAGGAACACTGAAGCTTTCTTT. Protein: CAISEWDRNTEAFF.

The gene calls are TRBV6-5 and TRBJ1-6; D unclear. V was trimmed by 2 bases and J by 6 bases, leaving 14 bases between them. The germline CDR1 and CDR2 sequences are MNHEY and SVGAGI. The CDR3 totals 16 residues. The CDR3 spells CASSYTRQRGNSPLHF. CDR3 coding DNA: TGTGCCAGCAGTTACACGCGTCAGAGAGGTAATTCACCCCTCCACTTT.

The genes are TRBV5-6 and TRBJ2-5; D gene unclear. Trimming left V 0 bases short and J 1 base short, with 13 bases between. There are 16 residues in the CDR3. Looked up from germline, CDR1 is SGHDT and CDR2 is YYEEEE. CDR3 amino acids: CASSLGWAELQETQYF. CDR3 in DNA: TGTGCCAGCAGCTTGGGATGGGCAGAACTCCAAGAGACCCAGTACTTC.

This clone appeared a single time. This rearrangement joins TRBV7-9 to TRBJ2-5; 10 bases match TRBD2. Germline trimming cut 3 bases from V and 3 bases from J; bases unmatched to any gene: 4. Germline assignment: CDR1 SEHNR and CDR2 FQNEAQ (reference sequence). The CDR3 runs 15 residues. CDR3 nucleotides: TGTGCCAGCAGCTTCCTAGCGGGGGCCAAAGAGACCCAGTACTTC. Protein sequence: CASSFLAGAKETQYF.

This clone has just one count. The genes are TRBV27 and TRBJ2-2, with 11 positions matching TRBD2. There are 16 residues in the CDR3. J lost 6 bases, V lost 2 bases, and 5 bases had no gene match. The germline V gene encodes CDR1 MNHEY and CDR2 SMNVEV (reference sequence). DNA of the CDR3: TGTGCCAGCAGTTTAATCGCTAGCGGGGGGCCCGGGGAGCTGTTTTTT. It yields the protein CASSLIASGGPGELFF.

V usage is TRBV4-3 and J usage is TRBJ2-7, with D perhaps TRBD2 (5 bases). The ends were cut back, 5 bases at V and 6 bases at J, with 17 bases in the middle. Germline CDR1 LGHNA, CDR2 YSLEER. This CDR3 contains 14 residues. The CDR3 here is CASSYGLTRTEQYF. The CDR3 nucleotides read TGCGCCAGCAGCTATGGGCTTACTAGGACCGAGCAGTACTTC.

The chain links TRBV13 to TRBJ2-7; TRBD1 matches 10 bases. The CDR3 contains 15 residues. The J segment lost 5 bases and the V segment lost 1 base, leaving 5 bases of the junction unmatched. The germline CDR1 and CDR2 sequences are PRHDT and FYEKMQ (reference sequence). CDR3: CASSLVGQGTHEQYF. CDR3 bases: TGTGCCAGCAGCTTAGTGGGACAGGGGACCCACGAGCAGTACTTC. Supplemented by reference TRBV13 and TRBJ2-7, the full variable domain reads AAGVIQSPRHLIKEKRETATLKCYPIPRHDTVYWYQQGPGQDPQFLISFYEKMQSDKGSIPDRFSAQQFSDYHSELNMSSLELGDSALYFCASSLVGQGTHEQYFGPGTRLTVT.

This sequence joins TRBV9 and TRBJ1-2, with D possibly TRBD1 on 5 matching bases. The CDR3 is made up of 13 amino acids. Germline V gene lookup returns CDR1 SGDLS and CDR2 YYNGEE. V was trimmed by 4 bases and J by 6 bases, leaving 13 bases between them. Here the CDR3 reads CASSPAQGDGYTF. In nucleotides, the CDR3 is TGTGCCAGCAGCCCCGCGCAGGGCGATGGCTACACCTTC.

For this clone: This specimen includes other DNA sequences encoding the same CDR3. The CDR3 region is CASSFSTYEQYF. CDR3 DNA sequence: TGTGCCAGCAGCTTTTCGACGTACGAGCAGTACTTC. The chain is built from TRBV7-9 and TRBJ2-7; D remains unclear. CDR3 length: 12 amino acids. Trimming left V 3 bases short and J 4 bases short, with 7 bases between. Germline values: CDR1 SEHNR, CDR2 FQNEAQ (reference sequence).

The chain links TRBV7-8 to TRBJ2-3; perhaps TRBD2 as D (6 bases). The germline V and J ends were trimmed by 1 base and 0 bases, with 11 bases remaining between them. Germline CDR1 is SGHVS and CDR2 is FQNEAQ. This CDR3 contains 16 residues. The DNA for the CDR3 is TGTGCCAGCAGCTTAGGTAGCGGTTCTAGCACAGATACGCAGTATTTT. Its protein is CASSLGSGSSTDTQYF.

This clone is a singleton in its sample. The V call is TRBV30, the J call TRBJ1-2; tentative D call: TRBD1 (6 bases). The CDR3 extends over 14 amino acids. CDR1 and CDR2 from the germline V gene are GTSNPN and SVGIG (reference sequence). Trimming took off 4 bases at V and 5 bases at J, with 17 bases between the two ends. In DNA, the CDR3 is TGTGCCTGGACCGAGGGGGGCGCGTGGTATGGCTACACCTTC. Translation: CAWTEGGAWYGYTF.

To note about this clone: Germline and junction disagree at one end, which may indicate a read error. This sequence joins TRBV7-7 and TRBJ2-7; D remains ambiguous. Per germline, CDR1 SSHAT and CDR2 FNYEAQ (reference sequence). CDR3 size: 10 residues. CDR3 residues: CASSSYEQYF. The CDR3 DNA follows: TGTGCTAGCAGCTCCTACGAGCAGTACTTC.

The chain joins TRBV27 to TRBJ2-7; 9 bases align to TRBD1. The CDR3 consists of 16 residues. The V gene's germline CDR1 is MNHEY and CDR2 SMNVEV (reference sequence). The ends lost 0 bases at V and 4 bases at J; junction bases unmatched: 7. The DNA for the CDR3 is TGTGCCAGCAGTTTATCGAGGGGGGACAGGGAATACGAGCAGTACTTC. Translating it yields CASSLSRGDREYEQYF.

The V and J genes are TRBV11-2 and TRBJ1-1; a possible D gene is TRBD1 (5 bases). V lost 3 bases and J lost 4, with 18 bases in between. The CDR3 length is 16 residues. The germline V gene encodes CDR1 SGHAT and CDR2 FQNNGV. The CDR3: CASSFGQRGYGTEAFF. Here the CDR3 DNA reads TGTGCCAGCAGCTTTGGTCAAAGGGGCTACGGCACTGAAGCTTTCTTT.